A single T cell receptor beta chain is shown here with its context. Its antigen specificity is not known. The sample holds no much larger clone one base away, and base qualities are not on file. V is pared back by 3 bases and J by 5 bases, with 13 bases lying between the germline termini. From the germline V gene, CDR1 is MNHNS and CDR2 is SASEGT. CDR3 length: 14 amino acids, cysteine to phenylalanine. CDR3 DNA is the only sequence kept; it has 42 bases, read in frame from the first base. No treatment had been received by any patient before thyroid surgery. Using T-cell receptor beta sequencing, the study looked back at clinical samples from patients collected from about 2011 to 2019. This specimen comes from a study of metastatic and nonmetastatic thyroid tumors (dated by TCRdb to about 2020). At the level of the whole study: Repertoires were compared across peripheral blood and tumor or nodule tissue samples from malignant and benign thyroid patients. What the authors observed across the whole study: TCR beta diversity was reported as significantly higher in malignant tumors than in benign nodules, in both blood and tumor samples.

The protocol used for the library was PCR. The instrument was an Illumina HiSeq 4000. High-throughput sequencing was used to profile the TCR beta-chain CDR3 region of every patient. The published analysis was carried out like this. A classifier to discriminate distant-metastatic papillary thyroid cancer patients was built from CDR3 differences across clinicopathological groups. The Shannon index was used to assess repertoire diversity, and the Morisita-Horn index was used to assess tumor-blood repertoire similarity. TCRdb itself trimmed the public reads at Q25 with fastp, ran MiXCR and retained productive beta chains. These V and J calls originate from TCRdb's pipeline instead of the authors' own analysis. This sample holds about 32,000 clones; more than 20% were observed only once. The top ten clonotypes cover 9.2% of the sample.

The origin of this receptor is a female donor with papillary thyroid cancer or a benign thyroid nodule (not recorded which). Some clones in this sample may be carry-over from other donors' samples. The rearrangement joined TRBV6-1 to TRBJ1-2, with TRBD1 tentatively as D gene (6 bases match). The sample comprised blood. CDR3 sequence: CASSDGQGWYGYTF. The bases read TGTGCCAGCAGTGATGGGCAGGGGTGGTATGGCTACACCTTC.